Following are 25 T cell receptor beta chains from one sample sequenced in a study of shared clonotypes between healthy human individuals (dated by TCRdb to 2020 to 2021). The library was built by means of the immunoSEQ multiplex PCR assay. Here the immuneACCESS table is served through TCRdb, limited to in-frame sequences with V and J called. Missing clones are a known gap in these copies; in checked studies unresolved V genes cover under half, and the rest lacks a known reason. This sample holds 2,500,000 or so clones; approximately 90% were observed only once. The ten largest clones represent 0.3% to 0.45% of the sample. The sample was naive CD4+ T cells from PBMCs. The sample's cell subset or site label is to be understood as: CD45RA+ positively selected. The receptors stem from a man aged 18 to 29 in good health. Some clones in this sample may be carry-over from other donors' samples.

This chain uses TRBV6-1 with TRBJ1-5; 10 bases match TRBD1. Trimming cost V 6 bases and J 5 bases; bases outside gene matches: 7. The CDR3 runs to 15 residues. Looked up from germline, CDR1 is MNHNS and CDR2 is SASEGT. The CDR3 loop is CASSGQGVLYQPQHF. The CDR3 DNA reads TGTGCCAGCAGCGGACAGGGGGTGCTGTATCAGCCCCAGCATTTT.

This chain joins TRBV27 and TRBJ2-1; 8 bases line up with TRBD1. Germline V gene sequence: CDR1 MNHEY, CDR2 SMNVEV (reference sequence). Trimming removed 8 bases from V and 14 bases from J; junction bases left unmatched: 17. CDR3 length: 14 residues. The CDR3 loop reads CASGNDRGERHEFF. The CDR3 DNA follows: TGTGCCAGCGGTAATGACAGGGGAGAACGGCACGAGTTCTTC.

The gene calls are TRBV5-1 and TRBJ1-1; D may be TRBD1 (5 bases). V lost 3 bases and J lost 4, with 10 bases in between. CDR1 SGHRS and CDR2 YFSETQ come from the germline V gene. There are 13 residues in the CDR3. The CDR3 region has the DNA TGCGCCAGCAGCTATCGGAGGGGCACTGAAGCTTTCTTT. This encodes CASSYRRGTEAFF.

The chain joins TRBV28 to TRBJ2-1; 11 bases are shared with TRBD2. Trimming removed 6 bases from V and 4 bases from J; junction bases left unmatched: 8. Germline V lookup: CDR1 MDHEN, CDR2 SYDVKM. This CDR3 is built from 16 residues. CDR3 sequence (DNA): TGTGCCAGCAGAGCCTTAGCGGGAGGGGCGTACAATGAGCAGTTCTTC. Residues: CASRALAGGAYNEQFF.

The chain links TRBV9 to TRBJ2-6; D call uncertain. The V gene lost 3 bases and the J gene lost 0 bases, with 13 bases spanning the gap. This CDR3 is built from 17 residues. Germline assignment: CDR1 SGDLS and CDR2 YYNGEE. CDR3 sequence (DNA): TGTGCCAGCAGCGCCCCTCCTGGGTTCTCTGGGGCCAACGTCCTGACTTTC. Translating it yields CASSAPPGFSGANVLTF. The whole variable domain, filled in from reference TRBV9 and TRBJ2-6, reads DSGVTQTPKHLITATGQRVTLRCSPRSGDLSVYWYQQSLDQGLQFLIQYYNGEERAKGNILERFSAQQFPDLHSELNLSSLELGDSALYFCASSAPPGFSGANVLTFGAGSRLTVL.

The chain recombines TRBV6-1 with TRBJ2-7, with D hard to call. Trimming took 8 bases from V and 6 from J, leaving 17 bases between them. The CDR3 is 13 residues long. Germline V lookup: CDR1 MNHNS, CDR2 SASEGT. Here the CDR3 DNA reads TGTGCCAGCTCCCTGAATTCCGTGAGCGAGCAGTACTTC. Amino acids: CASSLNSVSEQYF.

The chain carries TRBV29-1 and TRBJ2-3; D could derive from TRBD1 or TRBD2 (5 bases each). The germline CDR1 and CDR2 sequences are SQVTM and ANQGSEA. V lost 8 bases to trimming and J lost 3 bases, with 15 bases between them. The CDR3 has 13 residues. CDR3 region: CSTARDPTDTQYF. In DNA form, the CDR3 reads TGCAGCACCGCCCGGGACCCAACAGATACGCAGTATTTT.

The gene calls are TRBV7-3 and TRBJ1-1; tentatively, D is TRBD1 (5 bases). The germline V and J ends were trimmed by 1 base and 1 base, with 7 bases remaining between them. Germline V gives CDR1 SGHTA, CDR2 FQGTGA. The CDR3 consists of 14 residues. The CDR3 sequence is CASSLIGANTEAFF. DNA for the CDR3: TGTGCCAGCAGCTTAATCGGGGCGAACACTGAAGCTTTCTTT. Full variable domain (missing parts from reference TRBV7-3 and TRBJ1-1): GAGVSQTPSNKVTEKGKYVELRCDPISGHTALYWYRQSLGQGPEFLIYFQGTGAADDSGLPNDRFFAVRPEGSVSTLKIQRTERGDSAVYLCASSLIGANTEAFFGQGTRLTVV.

The sample holds one count of this clone. This sample also contains other DNA sequences that code for the same CDR3. The J gene is TRBJ1-4, the V gene TRBV19, with a weak D call TRBD1 (6 bases). This CDR3 spans 14 amino acids. Trimming shortened V by 3 bases and J by 2 bases, and 7 bases separated the two germline ends. In germline, CDR1 is LNHDA, CDR2 SQIVND (reference sequence). CDR3 in amino acids: CASSITGTNEKLFF. CDR3 DNA: TGTGCCAGTAGTATTACAGGGACTAATGAAAAACTGTTTTTT.

V gene TRBV6-5 combines with J gene TRBJ2-3, with 7 bases lining up with TRBD2. The CDR3 has 14 amino acids. After removal of 2 bases from V and 4 bases from J, the junction contained 3 bases not matched to a gene. CDR1 is MNHEY, CDR2 SVGAGI, per germline. The CDR3: CASSYGGRSDTQYF. The CDR3 region has the DNA TGTGCCAGCAGTTACGGCGGGAGATCAGATACGCAGTATTTT.

The CDR3 DNA follows: TGTGCCAGCAGCTTCCCGACAGGCCGAGGGTCCTACAATGAGCAGTTCTTC. Its protein product is CASSFPTGRGSYNEQFF. The chain has TRBV7-9 and TRBJ2-1; a weak D match, TRBD1 (6 bases). This CDR3 has 17 amino acids. Trimming removed 3 bases at V and 1 base at J, with 16 bases between. Germline values: CDR1 SEHNR, CDR2 FQNEAQ (reference sequence).

This CDR3 is CASSGRPEQAYEQYF. In DNA form, the CDR3 reads TGTGCCAGCAGTGGACGGCCGGAACAGGCCTACGAGCAGTACTTC. The rearrangement joins TRBV6-1 to TRBJ2-7; a weak D match, TRBD1 (5 bases). Per the germline V gene, CDR1 is MNHNS and CDR2 is SASEGT. V dropped 4 bases and J dropped 2 bases, with 15 bases sitting between them. CDR3 length: 15 residues.

Concerning this clone: At the DNA level, this CDR3 is encoded by other sequences in the same sample as well. The chain links TRBV7-2 to TRBJ2-1, with TRBD2 identical over 12 bases. The CDR3 consists of 15 residues. After removal of 5 bases from V and 7 bases from J, the junction contained 6 bases not matched to a gene. Germline loops: CDR1 SGHTA, CDR2 FQGNSA. The CDR3 DNA is TGTGCCAGCAGCCCGACTAGCGGGAGCGGGAATGAGCAGTTCTTC. Its translation: CASSPTSGSGNEQFF.

The chain has TRBV4-1 and TRBJ1-3; no clear D gene. The CDR3 totals 16 residues. Germline V CDR1 and CDR2: MGHRA, YSYEKL. Trimming removed 1 base from V and 0 bases from J, with 10 bases in between. CDR3 amino acids: CASSQGQPLSGNTIYF. CDR3 sequence (DNA): TGCGCCAGCAGCCAAGGGCAGCCACTCTCTGGAAACACCATATATTTT.

The chain uses TRBV9 and TRBJ1-4; weak D call: TRBD1 (5 bases). The CDR3 consists of 14 residues. From germline, CDR1 is SGDLS and CDR2 YYNGEE. Between the trimmed V and J ends, which lost 4 bases and 8 bases, there was a span of 15 bases. As DNA, the CDR3 is TGTGCCAGCAGCCGGCGATCCGAGGGGGAAAAACTGTTTTTT. It encodes CASSRRSEGEKLFF.

This chain links TRBV18 with TRBJ2-7; D ambiguous. With 5 bases removed from V and 3 bases from J, the gap between germline ends came to 8 bases. CDR1 KGHSH and CDR2 LQKENI come from the germline V gene. This CDR3 comprises 12 residues. Here the CDR3 DNA reads TGTGCCAGCTCATCCGGGTTCTACGAGCAGTACTTC. It yields the protein CASSSGFYEQYF.

This rearrangement joins TRBV27 to TRBJ2-1; TRBD1 aligns across 9 bases. CDR3 length equals 13 residues. J lost 9 bases, V lost 5 bases, and 5 bases had no gene match. The germline CDR1 and CDR2 sequences are MNHEY and SMNVEV (reference sequence). This CDR3 reads CASSTDRGREQFF. The CDR3 DNA sequence: TGTGCCAGCAGTACGGACAGGGGACGTGAGCAGTTCTTC.

The chain has TRBV25-1 and TRBJ2-5, with 9 bases lining up with TRBD1. V shed 4 bases and J 9 bases; nucleotides not matched to a gene: 0. The length of the CDR3 is 11 residues. In germline, CDR1 is MGHDK, CDR2 SYGVNS. The CDR3 DNA is TGTGCCAGCAGTGGGGACAGGGCCCAGTACTTC. Its protein product is CASSGDRAQYF.

The rearrangement links TRBV27 to TRBJ2-7; 7 positions agree with TRBD1. V lost 4 bases to trimming and J lost 2 bases; unmatched junction nucleotides: 5. CDR1 MNHEY and CDR2 SMNVEV come from the germline V gene (reference sequence). This CDR3 contains 14 residues. The DNA for the CDR3 is TGTGCCAGCAGTTACGACAGGGTCGCCTACGAGCAGTACTTC. The encoded protein is CASSYDRVAYEQYF.

J is TRBJ2-1 and V is TRBV4-3; either TRBD1 or TRBD2 may fit D (5 bases each). V dropped 4 bases and J dropped 6 bases, with 16 bases sitting between them. Germline-derived CDR1 and CDR2 are LGHNA and YSLEER. The CDR3 is 15 residues long. CDR3 amino acids: CASSPLGERRNEQFF. CDR3 DNA: TGCGCCAGCAGCCCCCTGGGGGAGAGACGCAATGAGCAGTTCTTC.

The rearrangement joins TRBV4-1 to TRBJ1-1; D gene uncertain. In germline, CDR1 is MGHRA, CDR2 YSYEKL. The CDR3 length is 14 residues. V was cut by 1 base and J by 0 bases, with 6 bases left in between. The CDR3 is CASSQVLLNTEAFF. Written as DNA, the CDR3 is TGCGCCAGCAGCCAAGTTCTCCTGAACACTGAAGCTTTCTTT.

The chain has TRBV6-1 and TRBJ2-5, with a weak D call TRBD2 (6 bases). The V gene's germline CDR1 is MNHNS and CDR2 SASEGT. There are 13 residues in the CDR3. Between the trimmed V and J ends, which lost 3 bases and 4 bases, there was a span of 9 bases. CDR3 in amino acids: CASSDRGTETQYF. The CDR3 nucleotides read TGTGCCAGCAGTGATCGGGGGACAGAGACCCAGTACTTC.

V gene TRBV28 combines with J gene TRBJ1-4; D remains unclear. CDR3 length equals 16 residues. Germline V gene data show CDR1 as MDHEN and CDR2 as SYDVKM. V lost 5 bases to trimming and J lost 3 bases, with 16 bases between them. The CDR3 protein is CASSPLRPSPNEKLFF. Written as DNA, the CDR3 is TGTGCCAGCAGTCCCTTAAGACCTAGCCCTAATGAAAAACTGTTTTTT. The full variable domain, in which reference TRBV28 and TRBJ1-4 provide the parts outside the CDR3, is DVKVTQSSRYLVKRTGEKVFLECVQDMDHENMFWYRQDPGLGLRLIYFSYDVKMKEKGDIPEGYSVSREKKERFSLILESASTNQTSMYLCASSPLRPSPNEKLFFGSGTQLSVL.

The chain has TRBV29-1 and TRBJ1-4, with D tentatively TRBD1 (5 bases). The germline V gene encodes CDR1 SQVTM and CDR2 ANQGSEA. This CDR3 is 14 amino acids long. Trimming pared 5 bases from V and 0 bases from J, leaving 10 bases between. This CDR3 reads CSVPQGTTNEKLFF. CDR3 bases: TGCAGCGTTCCCCAGGGCACAACTAATGAAAAACTGTTTTTT.

The CDR3 region is CASYGLTMNTEAFF. The CDR3 nucleotides read TGTGCCAGCTACGGCCTCACTATGAACACTGAAGCTTTCTTT. This chain links TRBV2 with TRBJ1-1, with no clear D. CDR1 is SNHLY and CDR2 is FYNNEI in the germline V gene. Trimming pared 8 bases from V and 0 bases from J, leaving 13 bases between. The CDR3 is made up of 14 amino acids. Combining the CDR3 with reference TRBV2 and TRBJ1-1 gives the whole variable domain EPEVTQTPSHQVTQMGQEVILRCVPISNHLYFYWYRQILGQKVEFLVSFYNNEISEKSEIFDDQFSVERPDGSNFTLKIRSTKLEDSAMYFCASYGLTMNTEAFFGQGTRLTVV.